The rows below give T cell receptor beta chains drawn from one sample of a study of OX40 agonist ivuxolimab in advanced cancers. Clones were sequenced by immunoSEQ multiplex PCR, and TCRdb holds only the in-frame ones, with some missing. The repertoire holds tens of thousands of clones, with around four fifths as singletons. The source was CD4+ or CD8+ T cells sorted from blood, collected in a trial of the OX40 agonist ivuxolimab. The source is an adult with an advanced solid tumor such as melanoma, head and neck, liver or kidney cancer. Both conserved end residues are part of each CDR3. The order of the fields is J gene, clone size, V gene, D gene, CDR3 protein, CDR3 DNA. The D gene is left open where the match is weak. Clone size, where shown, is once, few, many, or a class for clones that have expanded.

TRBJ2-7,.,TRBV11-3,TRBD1,CASSFRLTGARFIYEQYF,TGTGCCAGCAGCTTTAGGTTGACAGGGGCCCGGTTCATCTACGAGCAGTACTTC
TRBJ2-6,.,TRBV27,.,CASSWGVSGANVLTF,TGTGCCAGCAGTTGGGGTGTCTCTGGGGCCAACGTCCTGACTTTC
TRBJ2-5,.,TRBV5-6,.,CASSSTLETQYF,TGTGCCAGCAGCTCTACCTTGGAGACCCAGTACTTC
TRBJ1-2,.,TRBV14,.,CASSQETAGIRGGYTF,TGTGCCAGCAGCCAAGAAACTGCCGGCATACGGGGTGGCTACACCTTC
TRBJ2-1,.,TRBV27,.,CASSSWTVDNEQFF,TGTGCCAGCAGTTCTTGGACTGTCGACAATGAGCAGTTCTTC
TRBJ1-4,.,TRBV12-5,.,CASGLGTATNEKLFF,TGTGCTAGTGGTTTGGGGACAGCAACTAATGAAAAACTGTTTTTT
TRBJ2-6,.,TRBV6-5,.,CASSYSSGANVLTF,TGTGCCAGCAGTTACTCGAGCGGGGCCAACGTCCTGACTTTC
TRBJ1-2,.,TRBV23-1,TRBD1,CASSSTGDGGNYGYTF,TGCGCCAGCAGTTCTACAGGGGATGGGGGGAACTATGGCTACACCTTC
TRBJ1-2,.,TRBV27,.,CASSLGGHGAGYTF,TGTGCCAGCAGTTTAGGGGGCCACGGCGCTGGCTACACCTTC
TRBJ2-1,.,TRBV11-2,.,CASSFGLNPTYNEQFF,TGTGCCAGCAGCTTTGGACTAAACCCTACCTACAATGAGCAGTTCTTC
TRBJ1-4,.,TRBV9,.,CASSLMGSDEKLFF,TGTGCCAGCAGCCTAATGGGATCCGATGAAAAACTGTTTTTT
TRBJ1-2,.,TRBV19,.,CASSIVRTDGYTF,TGTGCCAGTAGTATAGTAAGGACAGACGGCTACACCTTC
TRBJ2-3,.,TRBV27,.,CASSKTPGGGGKDTQYF,TGTGCCAGCAGTAAAACCCCCGGGGGCGGCGGTAAAGATACGCAGTATTTT
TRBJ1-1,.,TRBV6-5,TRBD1,CASSYSLGTANTEAFF,TGTGCCAGCAGTTACTCTCTGGGGACAGCGAACACTGAAGCTTTCTTT
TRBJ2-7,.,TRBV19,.,CASGAGEYEQYF,TGTGCCAGTGGGGCGGGCGAATACGAGCAGTACTTC
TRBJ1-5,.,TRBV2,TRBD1,CASSATGGTQPQHF,TGTGCCAGCAGTGCGACAGGGGGTACTCAGCCCCAGCATTTT
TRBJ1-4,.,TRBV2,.,CASSDREVYEKLFF,TGTGCCAGCAGTGACCGGGAAGTATATGAAAAACTGTTTTTT
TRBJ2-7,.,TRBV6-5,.,CASSYGSGEREQYF,TGTGCCAGCAGTTACGGTTCAGGGGAGAGGGAGCAGTACTTC
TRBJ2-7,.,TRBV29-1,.,CSVPDTMPPWGEQYF,TGCAGCGTCCCGGACACGATGCCACCCTGGGGGGAGCAGTACTTC
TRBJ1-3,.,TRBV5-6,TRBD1,CASSLRQGVGTIYF,TGTGCCAGCAGCTTGCGGCAGGGGGTAGGGACCATATATTTT
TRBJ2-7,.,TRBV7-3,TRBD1,CASSPAGTEDEQYF,TGTGCCAGCAGCCCGGCCGGGACAGAGGATGAGCAGTACTTC
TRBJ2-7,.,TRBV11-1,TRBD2,CASSSLAGGRYEQYF,TGTGCCAGCAGCTCTCTAGCGGGAGGCAGGTACGAGCAGTACTTC
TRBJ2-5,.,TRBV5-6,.,CASSPRQGWETQYF,TGTGCCAGCAGCCCCCGGCAGGGATGGGAGACCCAGTACTTC
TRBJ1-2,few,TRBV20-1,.,CSARGGGYTF,TGCAGTGCTAGAGGTGGTGGCTACACCTTC
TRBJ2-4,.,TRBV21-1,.,CASILPVAKNIQYF,TGTGCCAGCATTCTCCCAGTAGCCAAAAACATTCAGTACTTC
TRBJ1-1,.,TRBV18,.,CASSRAFNTEAFF,TGTGCCAGCTCACGGGCCTTTAACACTGAAGCTTTCTTT